This T cell receptor (beta chain) is drawn from a study of blood T cell repertoires in COVID-19. The overall study: Donors in the United States, Italy and Spain gave samples during acute or convalescent COVID-19. Sources were T cells, B-cell-depleted T cells, or PBMCs; the material itself was cDNA or gDNA.

Germline values: CDR1 MNHNS, CDR2 SASEGT. The CDR3 extends over 19 amino acids. Trimming removed 0 bases from V and 3 bases from J; junction bases left unmatched: 8. As handled by the study authors: Estimation of nucleated cell counts was performed using reference gene primer amplification. TCRdb's table, derived via immunoSEQ multiplex PCR, lists solely in-frame clones and lacks some. The V and J calls and the clone size are those of that table, but D and trimming were determined from the DNA. The sample holds 210,000 or so clones; 65% to 85% are singletons and the top ten take about 10%. Sample: peripheral blood. The clonotype comes from a woman older than 75 with acute or convalescent COVID-19. The rearrangement links TRBV6-1 to TRBJ2-3; 14 bases are shared with TRBD2. The DNA of the CDR3 is TGTGCCAGCAGTGAAGCGCTTCAAGGACTAGCGGGAGGAACAGATACGCAGTATTTT. Translating gives CASSEALQGLAGGTDTQYF.